The 4 T cell receptor beta chains presented below share a single source sample, sequenced in a study of T cells in Graves' hyperthyroidism and ophthalmopathy. TCR beta CDR3 regions were amplified from RNA transcripts. Initially, a first-round RT-PCR of the TCR CDR3 employed the HTBI primer set. TCRdb analysed the multiplex PCR reads with MiXCR anew, one entry per CDR3 protein. This sample has under 350,000 distinct CDR3 sequences, with 15% to 20% found just once. Sequencing was carried out using blood. Every receptor here comes from a woman aged 55-70 years with Graves' ophthalmopathy.

This clonotype was seen repeatedly, ten times or more. This rearrangement joins TRBV5-1 to TRBJ2-1; D is possibly TRBD1 (5 bases). This CDR3 is built from 12 residues. Looked up from germline, CDR1 is SGHRS and CDR2 is YFSETQ. V shed 4 bases and J shed 9 bases, with 11 bases lying between them. The CDR3, as DNA: TGCGCCAGCAGCACCATAGGGGCTGAGCAGTTCTTC. It encodes CASSTIGAEQFF.

This clonotype appeared a few times. This chain joins TRBV10-3 and TRBJ2-3; 9 bases align to TRBD1. There are 12 residues in the CDR3. Losses at the gene ends were 8 bases for V and 5 bases for J; bases not matched to a gene: 2. Germline CDR1 ENHRY, CDR2 SYGVKD. In nucleotides, the CDR3 is TGTGCCATCGGACAGGGGAGAGATACGCAGTATTTT. Protein product: CAIGQGRDTQYF.

This clonotype was seen repeatedly, ten times or more. The chain combines TRBV7-9 with TRBJ2-5; 7 bases are a match to TRBD1. The V gene end was trimmed by 4 bases and the J gene end by 5 bases; junction bases not matched to a gene: 1. This CDR3 is 12 amino acids long. CDR1 and CDR2 from the germline V gene are SEHNR and FQNEAQ (reference sequence). The CDR3 coding sequence is TGTGCCAGCAGCTGGGACAGTGAGACCCAGTACTTC. Translation: CASSWDSETQYF.

V is TRBV10-3 and J is TRBJ2-5, with 8 nucleotides matching TRBD1. The V segment lost 6 bases and the J segment 1 base; nucleotides outside the gene matches: 4. This CDR3 spans 14 amino acids. Germline V gives CDR1 ENHRY, CDR2 SYGVKD. CDR3 sequence (DNA): TGTGCCATCAGGGGACAGGACCGCCAAGAGACCCAGTACTTC. Protein product: CAIRGQDRQETQYF.